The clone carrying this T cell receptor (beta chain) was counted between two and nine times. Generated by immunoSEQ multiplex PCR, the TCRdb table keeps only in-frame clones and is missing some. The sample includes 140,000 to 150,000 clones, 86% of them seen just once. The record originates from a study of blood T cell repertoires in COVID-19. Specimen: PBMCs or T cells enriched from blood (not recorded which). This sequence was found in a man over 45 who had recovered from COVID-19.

This CDR3 is CASSVRVGAEENIQYF. The CDR3 DNA follows: TGCGCCAGCAGCGTACGGGTAGGGGCAGAGGAAAACATTCAGTACTTC. The chain has TRBV5-1 and TRBJ2-4; TRBD1 is a possible D gene (5 bases). Germline assignment: CDR1 SGHRS and CDR2 YFSETQ. This CDR3 region has 16 residues. Trimming pared 4 bases from V and 5 bases from J, leaving 19 bases between.